What follows is one TCR beta chain and its context. The data derive from a study of shared clonotypes between healthy human individuals. In unsorted samples, genomic DNA was obtained using roughly 99 million PBMCs. The V end was cut by 4 bases, the J end by 4 bases, with 8 bases between. This CDR3 region has 11 residues. CDR1 is SQVTM and CDR2 is ANQGSEA in the germline V gene. Unsorted PBMC samples were amplified in replicate PCRs containing around 300 ng DNA, 30,000 or so T cell genomes. This table comes from immunoSEQ multiplex PCR, and its TCRdb copy is limited to in-frame clones, with some not included. The sample shows over 400,000 clones, more than 75% of them seen only once.

This clonotype originated in a woman in her 40s in good health. Some clones in this sample may be carry-over from other donors' samples. This chain connects TRBV29-1 to TRBJ2-7, with D unclear. The specimen sequenced was PBMCs. In DNA, the CDR3 is TGCAGCGTTGTTTTAAATTACGAGCAGTACTTC. Protein product: CSVVLNYEQYF.